One TCR beta chain is described in this entry. Clones were read by immunoSEQ multiplex PCR, and TCRdb kept only the in-frame ones, dropping some. Altogether 100,000 to 150,000 clones are present, approximately 90% being singletons, with the ten largest covering under 0.95%. These data originate in a study of OX40 agonist ivuxolimab in advanced cancers. Across the whole study: Hepatocellular carcinoma, melanoma, renal cell or head and neck cancer affected the dose-escalation patients.

This clonotype was sampled from an adult with an advanced solid tumor such as melanoma, head and neck, liver or kidney cancer. This material consisted of CD4+ or CD8+ T cells sorted from blood, taken in a trial of the OX40 agonist ivuxolimab.

The CDR3 loop is CASSTGRKSPTSTDTQYF. The CDR3 DNA is TGCGCCAGCAGCACCGGACGGAAGTCCCCCACTAGCACAGATACGCAGTATTTT. The rearrangement links TRBV5-1 to TRBJ2-3; no reliable D call. This CDR3 is built from 18 residues. The germline V gene has CDR1 SGHRS and CDR2 YFSETQ. V was trimmed by 4 bases and J by 0 bases, leaving 21 bases between them.